The rows below give T cell receptor beta chains drawn from one sample of a study of blood T cells in healthy people across ages. TCRdb recomputed calls from the 5' RACE reads with MiXCR, one row per CDR3 protein. The profile shows fewer than 2 million distinct CDR3 sequences, approximately 40% of them singletons. Input material: blood. The receptors were gathered from a human donor in good health. Both conserved end residues are part of each CDR3. The D gene is left open where the match is weak. Clone size appears in some rows only: once, few, many, or a class for an expanded clone.

V gene,J gene,D gene,clone size,CDR3 protein,CDR3 DNA
TRBV2,TRBJ2-5,TRBD2,.,CASSQGRASGETQYF,TGTGCCAGCAGCCAAGGACGTGCTAGCGGGGAGACCCAGTACTTC
TRBV6-2/TRBV6-3,TRBJ2-1,TRBD2,few,CASSYLRGGASYNEQFF,TGTGCCAGCAGTTACTTACGGGGGGGGGCGTCCTACAATGAGCAGTTCTTC
TRBV6-5,TRBJ1-2,.,once,CASRFLRGADYGYTF,TGTGCCAGCAGATTCTTGCGGGGGGCCGACTATGGCTACACCTTC
TRBV11-2,TRBJ2-3,TRBD2,few,CASSSLAGGPTDTQYF,TGTGCCAGCAGCTCTCTAGCGGGAGGGCCAACAGATACGCAGTATTTT
TRBV5-4,TRBJ1-5,.,.,CASSLDPYSNQPQHF,TGTGCCAGCAGCTTGGATCCGTATAGCAATCAGCCCCAGCATTTT
TRBV14,TRBJ2-1,.,.,CASSQGRLIRYNEQFF,TGTGCCAGCAGCCAAGGTCGACTAATAAGGTATAATGAGCAGTTCTTC
TRBV6-5,TRBJ2-1,TRBD2,.,CASSYIVAGALESSYNEQFF,TGTGCCAGCAGTTACATCGTAGCGGGGGCCTTAGAAAGCTCCTACAATGAGCAGTTCTTC
TRBV29-1,TRBJ2-1,.,.,CSADPSSYNERFF,TGCAGCGCCGACCCTTCCTCCTACAATGAGCGGTTCTTC
TRBV4-2,TRBJ2-2,TRBD1,.,CASSPSGQGANTGELFF,TGTGCCAGCAGCCCGTCTGGACAGGGCGCGAACACCGGGGAGCTGTTTTTT
TRBV25-1,TRBJ2-5,.,.,CASSEGPSSSGTQYF,TGTGCCAGCAGTGAAGGGCCCTCTTCGTCAGGGACCCAGTACTTC
TRBV9,TRBJ2-7,.,few,CASRSMCVGSSYEQYF,TGTGCCAGCAGATCTATGTGCGTCGGGAGCTCCTACGAGCAGTACTTC
TRBV5-1,TRBJ2-7,.,.,CASSLGLKDCEQYF,TGCGCCAGCAGCTTAGGACTTAAGGACTGCGAGCAGTACTTC
TRBV7-2,TRBJ1-2,.,few,CASSPPVTGYTF,TGTGCCAGCAGCCCCCCTGTTACTGGCTACACCTTC
TRBV9,TRBJ2-2,.,.,CASSVVQGQLFF,TGTGCCAGCAGCGTAGTACAGGGCCAGCTGTTTTTT
TRBV20-1,TRBJ2-2,.,.,CSAGHKGGTGELFF,TGCAGTGCTGGGCACAAAGGGGGCACCGGGGAGCTGTTTTTT
TRBV7-2,TRBJ2-5,TRBD2,few,CASSLMIAGGGETQYF,TGTGCCAGCAGCTTAATGATCGCGGGGGGCGGAGAGACCCAGTACTTC
TRBV14,TRBJ2-5,TRBD2,.,CASSPLRGTKETQYF,TGTGCCAGCAGCCCTCTGCGGGGGACCAAAGAGACCCAGTACTTC
TRBV25-1,TRBJ2-1,TRBD2,.,CASNRKSYGPGGAIIEQFF,TGTGCCAGCAACCGAAAGTCCTACGGTCCCGGGGGGGCAATTATTGAGCAGTTCTTC
TRBV5-1,TRBJ2-1,.,.,CASSLVDSLNEQFF,TGCGCCAGCAGCTTGGTGGACAGTCTCAATGAGCAGTTCTTC
TRBV3-1,TRBJ2-1,TRBD2,few,CASSQKRGAPYNEQFF,TGTGCCAGCAGCCAAAAGCGGGGGGCGCCATACAATGAGCAGTTCTTC
TRBV30,TRBJ1-6,.,.,CAWTLGPINSPLHF,TGTGCCTGGACGCTTGGGCCGATTAATTCACCCCTCCACTTT
TRBV6-5,TRBJ2-4,.,.,CASSRSGTFGNIQYF,TGTGCCAGCAGCCGCTCCGGGACCTTCGGAAACATTCAGTACTTC